Reported below is one TCR beta chain. The CDR3 length is 15 residues. Germline trimming cut 5 bases from V and 2 bases from J; bases unmatched to any gene: 4. CDR1 KGHSH and CDR2 LQKENI come from the germline V gene. Sequenced by immunoSEQ multiplex PCR; TCRdb stores in-frame clones only, minus some. Of 250,000 or so clones listed, more than 85% were seen once; the top ten hold 1.6%. The sample is drawn from a study of blood T cell repertoires in COVID-19. Grouping used clinical history reported by participants in a survey and questionnaire. Either two negative PCRs, clearance, or symptom resolution qualified Cohort 3 donors as recovered.

The genes are TRBV18 and TRBJ2-2, with 8 bases matching TRBD1. Sequencing was performed on PBMCs or T cells enriched from blood (not recorded which). This sequence was found in a woman aged 45-65 years who had recovered from COVID-19. DNA for the CDR3: TGTGCCAGCTCAAGCGGACAGGGAAACACCGGGGAGCTGTTTTTT. It is translated as CASSSGQGNTGELFF.